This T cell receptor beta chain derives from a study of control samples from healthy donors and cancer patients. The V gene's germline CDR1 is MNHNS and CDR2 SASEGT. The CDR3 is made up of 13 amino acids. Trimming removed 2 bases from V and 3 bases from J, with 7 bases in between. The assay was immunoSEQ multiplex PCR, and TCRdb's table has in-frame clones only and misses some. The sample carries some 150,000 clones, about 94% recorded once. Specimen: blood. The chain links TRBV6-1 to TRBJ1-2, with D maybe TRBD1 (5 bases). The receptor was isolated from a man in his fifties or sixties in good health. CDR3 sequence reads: CASSEKGDYGYTF. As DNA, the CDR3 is TGTGCCAGCAGTGAAAAAGGGGACTATGGCTACACCTTC.